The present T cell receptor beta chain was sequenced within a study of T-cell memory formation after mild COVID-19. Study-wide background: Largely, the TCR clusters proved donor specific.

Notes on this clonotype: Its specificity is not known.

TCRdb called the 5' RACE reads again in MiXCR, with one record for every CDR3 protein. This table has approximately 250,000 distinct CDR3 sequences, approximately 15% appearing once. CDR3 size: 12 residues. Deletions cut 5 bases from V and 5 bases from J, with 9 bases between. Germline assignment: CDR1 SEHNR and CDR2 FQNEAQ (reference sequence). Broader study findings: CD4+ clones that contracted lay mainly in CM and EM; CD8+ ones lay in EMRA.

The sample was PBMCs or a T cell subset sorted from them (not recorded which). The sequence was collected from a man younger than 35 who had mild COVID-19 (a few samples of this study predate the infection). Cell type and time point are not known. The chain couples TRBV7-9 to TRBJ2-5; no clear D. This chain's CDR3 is CASSSQAETQYF. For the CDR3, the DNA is TGTGCCAGCAGCAGTCAGGCCGAGACCCAGTACTTC.